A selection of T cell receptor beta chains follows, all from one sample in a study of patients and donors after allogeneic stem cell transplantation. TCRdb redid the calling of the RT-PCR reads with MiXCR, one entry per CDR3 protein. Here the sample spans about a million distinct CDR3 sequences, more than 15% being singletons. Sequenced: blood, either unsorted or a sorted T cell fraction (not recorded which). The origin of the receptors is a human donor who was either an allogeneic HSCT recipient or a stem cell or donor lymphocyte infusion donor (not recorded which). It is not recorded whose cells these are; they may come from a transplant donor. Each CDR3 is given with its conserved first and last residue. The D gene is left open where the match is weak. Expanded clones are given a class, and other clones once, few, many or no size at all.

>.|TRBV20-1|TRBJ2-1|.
CSARQYYYNEQFF
TGCAGTGCTAGACAGTACTACTACAATGAGCAGTTCTTC
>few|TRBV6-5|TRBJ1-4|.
CASSYSMGNEKLFF
TGTGCCAGCAGTTACTCGATGGGTAATGAAAAACTGTTTTTT
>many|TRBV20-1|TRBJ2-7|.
CSATTGSYEQYF
TGCAGTGCCACGACAGGCTCCTACGAGCAGTACTTC
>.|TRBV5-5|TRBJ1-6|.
CASSYENNSPLHF
TGTGCCAGCAGTTACGAAAATAATTCACCCCTCCACTTT
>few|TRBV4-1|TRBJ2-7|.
CASSQGLNAYYEQYF
TGCGCCAGCAGCCAAGGCCTCAATGCCTACTACGAGCAGTACTTC
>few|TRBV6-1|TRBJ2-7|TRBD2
CATLTSGRSYEQYF
TGTGCCACCCTGACTAGCGGGAGGTCCTACGAGCAGTACTTC
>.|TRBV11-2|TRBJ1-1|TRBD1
CASSLTGGVGTKAFF
TGTGCCAGCAGTTTAACAGGGGGCGTTGGCACTAAAGCTTTCTTT
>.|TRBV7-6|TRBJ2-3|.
CASSLGESDTQYF
TGTGCCAGCAGCTTAGGAGAGTCAGATACGCAGTATTTT
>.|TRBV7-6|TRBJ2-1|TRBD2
CASSLDAGGSNEQFF
TGTGCCAGCAGCTTAGACGCGGGGGGCAGCAATGAGCAGTTCTTC
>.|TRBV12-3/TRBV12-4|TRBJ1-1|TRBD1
CASSFPGTGIATEAFF
TGTGCCAGCAGTTTTCCCGGGACAGGGATCGCGACTGAAGCTTTCTTT
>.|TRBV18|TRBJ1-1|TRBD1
CASSPPDRGSSVFF
TGTGCCAGCTCACCACCGGACAGGGGATCATCCGTATTCTTT
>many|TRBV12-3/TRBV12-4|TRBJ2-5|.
CASSFGRRETQYF
TGTGCCAGCAGTTTCGGGCGGCGGGAGACCCAGTACTTC
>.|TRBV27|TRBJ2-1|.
CASLGATYNEQFF
TGTGCCAGCCTCGGGGCTACCTACAATGAGCAGTTCTTC
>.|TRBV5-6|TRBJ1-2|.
CASSLVKGGYGYTF
TGTGCCAGCAGCTTGGTCAAGGGCGGCTATGGCTACACCTTC
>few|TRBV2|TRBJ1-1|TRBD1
CASRGPPGQGMDTEAFF
TGTGCCAGCAGGGGCCCACCGGGACAGGGAATGGACACTGAAGCTTTCTTT